This T cell receptor beta chain was identified in a study of T-cell memory formation after mild COVID-19. Study-level findings and limits: Among clones contracting day 15 to 85, CD4/CD8 was balanced, whereas later expanders leaned CD4+. Contracting clones localized mainly to CM and EM when CD4+ and mainly to EMRA when CD8+.

V lost 5 bases to trimming and J lost 8 bases, with 9 bases between them. This CDR3 region has 12 residues. The germline gives CDR1 MNHNY, CDR2 SVGAGI (reference sequence). TCRdb re-called the 5' RACE reads through MiXCR, storing one row per CDR3 protein. The sample contains fewer than 50,000 distinct CDR3 sequences, about 7% of which appear only once. This clonotype was recorded many times. Its target is unknown. The TCR sequence derives from a man aged 18 to 30 who had mild COVID-19 (a few samples of this study predate the infection). Cell type and time point are not known. The sequenced sample consisted of PBMCs or a T cell subset sorted from them (not recorded which). J is TRBJ2-2 and V is TRBV6-6; D is uncertain. In DNA, the CDR3 is TGTGCCAGCAGTGTTAACCCGGGGGAGCTGTTTTTT. Translation gives CASSVNPGELFF.